This TCR beta chain came from a study of T cells expressing NK-cell markers (dated by TCRdb to the early 2020s). Broadly, across the study: Eight or nine donors provided sorted CD3+CD56+NKG2C+, CD3+CD56+NKG2C- and CD3+CD56-NKG2C+ T-cell subsets, whose TCR beta-chain repertoires were profiled. Seven of the eight sequenced donors were HCMV-seropositive and one was HCMV-seronegative. Randomly selected healthy volunteers, three men and five women, were used as the eight sequenced donors. Illumina HiSeq 2000/2500, MiSeq or NextSeq was used to sequence libraries as 2 x 150 bp reads.

For sequencing, an Illumina HiSeq 2000 was employed. TCR beta cDNA libraries were prepared using 5'RACE template switching, which introduced a universal primer site and unique molecular identifiers. Priming for cDNA synthesis came from the TCR beta constant segment, and two successive PCR amplification steps followed. The original methods were these. MIGEC was used to demultiplex reads and group the reads by UMI, and MiTCR was used to assemble and quantify clonotypes. To exclude erroneous sequences, only TCR cDNA sequences supported by at least two reads were retained. The tcR package was used for downstream repertoire analysis, and clonotypes were matched across fractions by CDR3 nucleotide sequence plus V segment. VDJmatch was used to annotate antigen specificity against VDJdb, with one amino acid substitution allowed in CDR3. After reprocessing by TCRdb, each CDR3 protein sequence is one entry, and no DNA is given. TCRdb, not the authors, supplied the V and J calls. The sample table records roughly 170,000 distinct CDR3 sequences. The ten largest clones add up to approximately 17% of the sample.

The CDR3 measures 15 amino acids from cysteine to phenylalanine. No DNA sequence was recorded. CDR1 SGHRS and CDR2 YFSETQ were looked up in the germline V gene. Results the study describes overall, beyond this receptor: Those dominant clonotypes were again the most abundant among CD3+CD56-NKG2C+ cells in a handful of donors, at about 28.3-60.1%. Whether the expanded NKG2C-expressing T cell clones were specific for HCMV antigens remained unclear. For roughly six donors, the dominant CD3+CD56+NKG2C+ clonotypes were among the top 10 CD8+ clonotypes and accounted for about 1.0-8% of CD8+ T cells.

Notes on this clonotype: Its recognized antigen is unknown.

A commercial ELISA kit detecting HCMV-specific IgG in serum was used to determine HCMV serostatus. Peripheral blood mononuclear cells were isolated from blood by Ficoll density gradient centrifugation. Specimen: blood T cells: a sorted CD56 or NKG2C T cell subset, CD4+ or CD8+ T cells, or bulk PBMC T cells (not recorded which). Rearrangement joined TRBV5-1 to TRBJ2-1; TCRdb outputs TRBD1, but without DNA this stays unchecked. The TCR was taken from a woman between 18 and 70 years old in good health. The CDR3 here reads CASSLEGHGYNEQFF.